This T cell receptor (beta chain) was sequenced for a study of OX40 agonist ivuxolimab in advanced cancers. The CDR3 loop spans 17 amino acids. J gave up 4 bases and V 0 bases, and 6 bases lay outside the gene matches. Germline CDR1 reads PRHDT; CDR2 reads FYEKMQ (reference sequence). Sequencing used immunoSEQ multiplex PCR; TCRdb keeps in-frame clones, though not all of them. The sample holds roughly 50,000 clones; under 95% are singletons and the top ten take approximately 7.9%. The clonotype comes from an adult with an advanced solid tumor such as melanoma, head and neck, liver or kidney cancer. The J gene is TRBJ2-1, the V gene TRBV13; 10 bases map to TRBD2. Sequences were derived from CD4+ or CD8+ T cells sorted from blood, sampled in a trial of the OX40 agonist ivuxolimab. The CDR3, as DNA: TGTGCCAGCAGCTTAGGGGGGCTAGCGGGAGCTTACAATGAGCAGTTCTTC. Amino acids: CASSLGGLAGAYNEQFF.